These T cell receptor beta chains were read from a single sample in a study of control samples from healthy donors and cancer patients. The repertoire was sequenced with immunoSEQ multiplex PCR; TCRdb's copy has only in-frame clones and lacks some. The data hold about 170,000 clones, with 90% to 95% observed a single time. Input material: blood. The receptors derive from a woman aged 55-70 years in good health. CDR3s include the opening cysteine and the closing phenylalanine or tryptophan. D genes are given only for firm matches. Rows give clone size only sometimes, using once, few, many, or a class for an expanded clone.

cdr3_aa: CASSTRQGTNTEAFF
cdr3_nt: TGCGCCAGCAGCACTAGACAGGGAACGAACACTGAAGCTTTCTTT
v_call: TRBV4-3
j_call: TRBJ1-1
d_call: TRBD1
clone_size: .

cdr3_aa: CASSRTGTYGYTF
cdr3_nt: TGTGCCAGCAGCCGGACAGGGACCTATGGCTACACCTTC
v_call: TRBV2
j_call: TRBJ1-2
d_call: TRBD1
clone_size: .

cdr3_aa: CASSLHQSGTEAFF
cdr3_nt: TGTGCCAGCAGTTTACATCAGTCTGGAACTGAAGCTTTCTTT
v_call: TRBV27
j_call: TRBJ1-1
d_call: .
clone_size: .

cdr3_aa: CASRPNDRPARGYTF
cdr3_nt: TGTGCCAGCAGGCCAAACGACAGGCCGGCGAGGGGCTACACCTTC
v_call: TRBV2
j_call: TRBJ1-2
d_call: .
clone_size: .

cdr3_aa: CASSPMGQGDYGYTF
cdr3_nt: TGTGCCAGCTCACCAATGGGACAGGGAGACTATGGCTACACCTTC
v_call: TRBV18
j_call: TRBJ1-2
d_call: TRBD1
clone_size: .

cdr3_aa: CASSMGRLGTYNSPLHF
cdr3_nt: TGTGCCAGTAGTATGGGGAGACTCGGCACCTATAATTCACCCCTCCACTTT
v_call: TRBV19
j_call: TRBJ1-6
d_call: .
clone_size: once

cdr3_aa: CASGRYSNQPQHF
cdr3_nt: TGTGCCAGCGGGAGGTATAGCAATCAGCCCCAGCATTTT
v_call: TRBV27
j_call: TRBJ1-5
d_call: .
clone_size: .

cdr3_aa: CATSRGSQGTNEKLFF
cdr3_nt: TGTGCCACCAGCAGAGGGTCACAGGGAACTAATGAAAAACTGTTTTTT
v_call: TRBV15
j_call: TRBJ1-4
d_call: .
clone_size: .

cdr3_aa: CASSFRGDLVGYTF
cdr3_nt: TGTGCCAGCAGCTTTCGGGGGGATTTAGTCGGCTACACCTTC
v_call: TRBV7-2
j_call: TRBJ1-2
d_call: .
clone_size: .

cdr3_aa: CASDEQNGRLHF
cdr3_nt: TGTGCCAGCGACGAACAGAATGGACGGTTGCATTTT
v_call: TRBV9
j_call: TRBJ2-3
d_call: .
clone_size: .

cdr3_aa: CASSLGGENYGYTF
cdr3_nt: TGTGCCAGCAGCTTGGGTGGGGAGAACTATGGCTACACCTTC
v_call: TRBV5-6
j_call: TRBJ1-2
d_call: .
clone_size: .

cdr3_aa: CASSPDPRIDRQEAFF
cdr3_nt: TGTGCCAGCAGCCCCGATCCGCGAATTGACAGGCAAGAAGCTTTCTTT
v_call: TRBV5-4
j_call: TRBJ1-1
d_call: .
clone_size: .

cdr3_aa: CSVEGQGTDTQYF
cdr3_nt: TGCAGCGTTGAGGGGCAAGGCACAGATACGCAGTATTTT
v_call: TRBV29-1
j_call: TRBJ2-3
d_call: .
clone_size: .

cdr3_aa: CASSENEWTGIYEQYF
cdr3_nt: TGTGCCAGCAGTGAAAATGAGTGGACAGGGATCTACGAGCAGTACTTC
v_call: TRBV6-1
j_call: TRBJ2-7
d_call: TRBD1
clone_size: .

cdr3_aa: CASSPIREGPQHF
cdr3_nt: TGTGCCAGCAGCCCAATCAGGGAGGGACCCCAGCATTTT
v_call: TRBV6-5
j_call: TRBJ1-5
d_call: .
clone_size: .

cdr3_aa: CASSSGASGGKETQYF
cdr3_nt: TGCGCCAGCAGCTCGGGGGCTAGCGGGGGTAAAGAGACCCAGTACTTC
v_call: TRBV5-1
j_call: TRBJ2-5
d_call: TRBD2
clone_size: once

cdr3_aa: CASSVSNRLGTEAFF
cdr3_nt: TGTGCCAGCAGCGTATCTAATAGGCTTGGCACTGAAGCTTTCTTT
v_call: TRBV9
j_call: TRBJ1-1
d_call: .
clone_size: .

cdr3_aa: CASSLSWVNTEAFF
cdr3_nt: TGTGCCAGCAGCCTGAGTTGGGTGAACACTGAAGCTTTCTTT
v_call: TRBV3-1/TRBV3-2
j_call: TRBJ1-1
d_call: .
clone_size: .

cdr3_aa: CASSELGGRVRGETQYF
cdr3_nt: TGTGCCAGCAGTGAATTGGGCGGCAGGGTGAGGGGCGAGACCCAGTACTTC
v_call: TRBV25-1
j_call: TRBJ2-5
d_call: .
clone_size: .

cdr3_aa: CASRANRGPSYNSPLHF
cdr3_nt: TGTGCCAGCAGGGCAAACAGGGGGCCCTCCTATAATTCACCCCTCCACTTT
v_call: TRBV7-6
j_call: TRBJ1-6
d_call: TRBD1
clone_size: .

cdr3_aa: CASSEAALTSTDTQYF
cdr3_nt: TGTGCCAGCAGTGAAGCGGCTCTCACTAGCACAGATACGCAGTATTTT
v_call: TRBV6-4
j_call: TRBJ2-3
d_call: .
clone_size: .

cdr3_aa: CASSPPGTNEKLFF
cdr3_nt: TGTGCCAGCTCACCACCTGGGACTAATGAAAAACTGTTTTTT
v_call: TRBV18
j_call: TRBJ1-4
d_call: .
clone_size: .

cdr3_aa: CASSDTTGRQPQHF
cdr3_nt: TGTGCCAGCAGTGACACCACAGGGCGTCAGCCCCAGCATTTT
v_call: TRBV2
j_call: TRBJ1-5
d_call: .
clone_size: .

cdr3_aa: CASSPDRARRGNSPLHF
cdr3_nt: TGTGCCAGCAGCCCAGACAGGGCGAGGAGGGGCAATTCACCCCTCCACTTT
v_call: TRBV7-2
j_call: TRBJ1-6
d_call: TRBD1
clone_size: once

cdr3_aa: CASSLDPSGGDEQFF
cdr3_nt: TGTGCTAGCAGCTTAGATCCTAGCGGGGGCGATGAGCAGTTCTTC
v_call: TRBV7-7
j_call: TRBJ2-1
d_call: TRBD2
clone_size: .

cdr3_aa: CASSYQGASTDTQYF
cdr3_nt: TGTGCCAGCAGTTACCAGGGGGCGAGCACAGATACGCAGTATTTT
v_call: TRBV6-5
j_call: TRBJ2-3
d_call: TRBD1
clone_size: few

cdr3_aa: CAISTDSSGNTIYF
cdr3_nt: TGTGCCATCAGCACGGACAGCTCTGGAAACACCATATATTTT
v_call: TRBV10-3
j_call: TRBJ1-3
d_call: .
clone_size: .

cdr3_aa: CAIRPWTGNSGNTIYF
cdr3_nt: TGTGCCATCAGGCCTTGGACAGGGAACTCTGGAAACACCATATATTTT
v_call: TRBV10-3
j_call: TRBJ1-3
d_call: TRBD1
clone_size: .

cdr3_aa: CASSPRTLGDTGELFF
cdr3_nt: TGTGCCAGCTCACCCCGGACGCTCGGGGACACCGGGGAGCTGTTTTTT
v_call: TRBV18
j_call: TRBJ2-2
d_call: .
clone_size: .

cdr3_aa: CASSQVAAVEDTEAFF
cdr3_nt: TGCGCCAGCAGCCAAGTTGCGGCAGTTGAGGACACTGAAGCTTTCTTT
v_call: TRBV4-3
j_call: TRBJ1-1
d_call: .
clone_size: .

cdr3_aa: CASSNLQSKNTGELFF
cdr3_nt: TGTGCCAGCAGTAATCTCCAGTCCAAGAACACCGGGGAGCTGTTTTTT
v_call: TRBV7-2
j_call: TRBJ2-2
d_call: .
clone_size: .

cdr3_aa: CSPDRGSGNTIYF
cdr3_nt: TGCAGCCCCGACAGGGGGTCTGGAAACACCATATATTTT
v_call: TRBV29-1
j_call: TRBJ1-3
d_call: TRBD1
clone_size: .

cdr3_aa: CAWTGGDQPQHF
cdr3_nt: TGTGCCTGGACAGGGGGAGATCAGCCCCAGCATTTT
v_call: TRBV30
j_call: TRBJ1-5
d_call: TRBD1
clone_size: .

cdr3_aa: CSALTGTEAFF
cdr3_nt: TGCAGCGCACTAACAGGGACTGAAGCTTTCTTT
v_call: TRBV29-1
j_call: TRBJ1-1
d_call: .
clone_size: .

cdr3_aa: CASSPQGPTGELFF
cdr3_nt: TGTGCCAGCAGTCCCCAGGGTCCCACCGGGGAGCTGTTTTTT
v_call: TRBV6-2/TRBV6-3
j_call: TRBJ2-2
d_call: .
clone_size: .

cdr3_aa: CASSFRPSGTDTQYF
cdr3_nt: TGTGCCAGCAGCTTTCGGCCCTCTGGGACAGATACGCAGTATTTT
v_call: TRBV5-6
j_call: TRBJ2-3
d_call: .
clone_size: once

cdr3_aa: CAWGGLNYNSPLHF
cdr3_nt: TGTGCCTGGGGGGGACTCAACTATAATTCACCCCTCCACTTT
v_call: TRBV30
j_call: TRBJ1-6
d_call: .
clone_size: .

cdr3_aa: CASSDGTGAYEQYF
cdr3_nt: TGTGCCAGCAGTGACGGGACAGGGGCCTACGAGCAGTACTTC
v_call: TRBV2
j_call: TRBJ2-7
d_call: TRBD1
clone_size: .

cdr3_aa: CASSQGFWDQETQYF
cdr3_nt: TGTGCCAGCAGCCAGGGATTTTGGGACCAAGAGACCCAGTACTTC
v_call: TRBV14
j_call: TRBJ2-5
d_call: .
clone_size: once

cdr3_aa: CASSRLGYGNQPQHF
cdr3_nt: TGTGCCAGCAGTCGGCTTGGATATGGCAATCAGCCCCAGCATTTT
v_call: TRBV6-5
j_call: TRBJ1-5
d_call: .
clone_size: .

cdr3_aa: CASSHDRGGEKLFF
cdr3_nt: TGTGCCAGCAGCCACGACAGGGGTGGGGAAAAACTGTTTTTT
v_call: TRBV28
j_call: TRBJ1-4
d_call: TRBD1
clone_size: once

cdr3_aa: CAISVAGVNTEAFF
cdr3_nt: TGTGCCATCAGTGTGGCGGGTGTGAACACTGAAGCTTTCTTT
v_call: TRBV10-3
j_call: TRBJ1-1
d_call: .
clone_size: .

cdr3_aa: CASSLGTVPNEKLFF
cdr3_nt: TGCGCCAGCAGCCTCGGGACAGTACCTAATGAAAAACTGTTTTTT
v_call: TRBV5-1
j_call: TRBJ1-4
d_call: TRBD1
clone_size: .

cdr3_aa: CASRERETEQFF
cdr3_nt: TGTGCCAGCAGGGAGAGAGAAACTGAGCAGTTCTTC
v_call: TRBV27
j_call: TRBJ2-1
d_call: .
clone_size: .

cdr3_aa: CASSQGFPSGNTIYF
cdr3_nt: TGTGCCAGCAGCCAAGGTTTCCCCTCTGGAAACACCATATATTTT
v_call: TRBV14
j_call: TRBJ1-3
d_call: .
clone_size: .